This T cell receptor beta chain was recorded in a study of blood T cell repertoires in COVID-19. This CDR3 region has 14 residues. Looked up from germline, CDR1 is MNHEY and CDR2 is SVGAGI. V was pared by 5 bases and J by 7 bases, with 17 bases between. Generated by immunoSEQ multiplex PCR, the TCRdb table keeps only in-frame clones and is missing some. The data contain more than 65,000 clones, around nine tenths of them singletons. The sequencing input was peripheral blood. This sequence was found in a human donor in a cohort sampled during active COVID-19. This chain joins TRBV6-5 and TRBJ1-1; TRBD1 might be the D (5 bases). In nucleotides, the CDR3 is TGTGCCAGCAGTCCGACAGCGGGGGTCTATGAAGCTTTCTTT. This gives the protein CASSPTAGVYEAFF.